This T cell receptor beta chain was sequenced for a study of blood T cells in healthy people across ages. Sample-barcoded 5' priming and a J-beta primer mix drove a second PCR of roughly 7 to 11 cycles. Tags on each cDNA molecule came from a template-switch adaptor with 12 random nucleotides. A single record per CDR3 protein comes from TCRdb applying MiXCR to the 5' RACE reads. The sample consists of approximately 2,000,000 distinct CDR3 sequences, 35% to 50% of them appearing once. Note on this clonotype: Its antigen is not identified.

Findings and caveats of the study: Naive and antigen-experienced cells were not separated, limiting conclusive comparison. Diversity of TCR beta per million T cells declined in a roughly linear way with age.

Deletions cut 6 bases from V and 6 bases from J, with 18 bases between. This CDR3 has 15 amino acids. Specimen: blood. The chain recombines TRBV12-3 or TRBV12-4 with TRBJ2-1; no definite D call. The sequence was obtained from a human donor in good health. Here the CDR3 DNA reads TGTGCCAGCAGCCCCCTCGGTCTCCGCGTCAATGAGCAGTTCTTC. Translated: CASSPLGLRVNEQFF.